The text below deals with one T cell receptor beta chain. The antigen remains undetermined. The germline gives CDR1 DFQATT, CDR2 SNEGSKA (reference sequence). The CDR3 spans 13 residues. Trimming cost V 3 bases and J 2 bases, with 9 bases left between them. cDNA molecules carried unique molecular identifiers, and template switching added a universal primer site. TCRdb re-analysed the 5' RACE reads in MiXCR, keeping a single row per CDR3 protein. Here the sample spans roughly 1.6 million distinct CDR3 sequences, about 30% being singletons. The data were obtained in a study of identical twins. Study outcomes and limitations: Twin-shared out-of-frame alpha sequences were enriched for low generation probability. Its conclusions, products of cross-sectional statistical analysis, did not come from following the same donors. Insertions were reduced in abundant cord blood beta clonotypes but not in memory repertoires.

The chain combines TRBV20-1 with TRBJ2-3; D is ambiguous. Sequenced: cord blood. This TCR came from a newborn girl in good health. The CDR3 sequence: CSARQAYTDTQYF. The CDR3, as DNA: TGCAGTGCTAGGCAGGCTTACACAGATACGCAGTATTTT.